This T cell receptor beta chain came from a study of blood T cell repertoires in COVID-19. Whole-study context: From T cells, B-cell-depleted T cells, or PBMCs came the material, which was cDNA or gDNA.

Germline V gene lookup returns CDR1 WSHSY and CDR2 SAAADI. J was trimmed by 2 bases and V by 2 bases; bases with no gene match: 15. The CDR3 covers 20 residues. Authors' analysis steps: Reference gene primers were amplified, and this amplification served to estimate nucleated cell counts. Clones were read by immunoSEQ multiplex PCR, and TCRdb kept only the in-frame ones, dropping some. V, J and clone size are taken as reported in that table, and D and trimming were inferred from the DNA itself. The data show approximately 320,000 clones, just under 90% seen once. The V call is TRBV10-2, the J call TRBJ2-1, with TRBD2 identical over 10 bases. This clonotype originated in a woman in her 30s with COVID-19, enrolled during active disease. The specimen sequenced was peripheral blood. CDR3 sequence: CASSEAPVVTSGEAYNEQFF. CDR3 bases: TGCGCCAGCAGTGAGGCCCCGGTTGTCACTAGCGGGGAAGCCTACAATGAGCAGTTCTTC.